This entry lists 5 T cell receptor beta chains sequenced from one sample in a study of metastatic and nonmetastatic thyroid tumors. Among the patients, none had received any treatment before thyroid surgery. TCRdb reprocessed the PCR reads via MiXCR. This repertoire shows some 40,000 clones, 13% found once; its top ten account for more than 8%. The source material was blood. Every receptor here comes from a female donor with papillary thyroid cancer or a benign thyroid nodule (not recorded which). Some clones in this sample may be carry-over from other donors' samples.

This clone was detected ten times or more. V usage is TRBV3-1 and J usage is TRBJ2-2, with TRBD2 identical over 12 bases. With V trimmed by 5 bases and J by 6 bases, 10 bases remained unmatched. CDR1 and CDR2 from the germline V gene are LGHDT and YNNKEL (reference sequence). The CDR3 loop spans 17 amino acids. CDR3 amino acids: CASSGRTSGIGAGELFF. DNA for the CDR3: TGTGCCAGCAGCGGGCGGACTAGCGGGATTGGAGCCGGGGAGCTGTTTTTT.

This clone was seen repeatedly, ten times or more. In DNA, the CDR3 is TGTGCCAGTTACAATCCTAGCTCCTACGAGCAGTACTTC. Its protein is CASYNPSSYEQYF. The V gene is TRBV18, the J gene TRBJ2-7; no firm D call. The ends were cut back, 9 bases at V and 0 bases at J, with 12 bases in the middle. The germline V gene has CDR1 KGHSH and CDR2 LQKENI. The CDR3 totals 13 residues.

This clone was detected many times. The V gene is TRBV28, the J gene TRBJ1-3; 7 positions agree with TRBD1. Per germline, CDR1 MDHEN and CDR2 SYDVKM. The CDR3 totals 15 residues. Losses at the gene ends were 5 bases for V and 3 bases for J; bases not matched to a gene: 7. The CDR3 DNA is TGTGCCAGCAGTCCCCTAGACAGGGATGGAAACACCATATATTTT. Protein: CASSPLDRDGNTIYF.

This clone has at least ten counts. This chain joins TRBV20-1 and TRBJ1-1; tentative D call: TRBD1 (5 bases). This CDR3 region has 14 residues. Between the trimmed V and J ends, which lost 1 base and 3 bases, there was a span of 12 bases. Germline V lookup: CDR1 DFQATT, CDR2 SNEGSKA (reference sequence). CDR3 in DNA: TGCAGTGCTAGAGCTGGGGGGTACTACACTGAAGCTTTCTTT. Its translation is CSARAGGYYTEAFF.

Concerning this clone itself: The germline gene is not matched at one end of the junction; a read error may be the cause. This sequence joins TRBV12-3 or TRBV12-4 and TRBJ2-5; D remains unclear. There are 13 residues in the CDR3. The CDR3 reads CASTVRCVDTQYF. The CDR3 DNA sequence: TGTGCGAGCACCGTAAGGTGTGTAGATACCCAGTACTTC.